What follows describes a single T cell receptor (beta chain). In germline, CDR1 is SGHDT, CDR2 YYEEEE. V shed 2 bases and J shed 5 bases, with 22 bases lying between them. The CDR3 runs 18 residues. The protocol was immunoSEQ multiplex PCR, while the TCRdb copy is restricted to in-frame clones and leaves out a portion. The sample consists of 200,000 to 250,000 clones, over 70% of them appearing once. Participant ages covered about 18 to 100 years across approximately 25 US areas. The study assigned cohorts using participant-reported clinical history. Within 2 weeks of study entry, exposed participants had contacted a PCR-confirmed or clinician-diagnosed COVID-19 case. This entry comes from a study of blood T cell repertoires in COVID-19. Study-wide context: Collection of acute and convalescent COVID-19 samples took place in the United States, Italy and Spain.

The J gene is TRBJ1-4, the V gene TRBV5-6, with D perhaps matching TRBD1 (5 bases). Sequencing input: PBMCs or T cells enriched from blood (not recorded which). The source of this sequence is a young woman who had been exposed to COVID-19. The CDR3 loop reads CASSFGSVRDWGNEKLFF. The CDR3 DNA reads as TGTGCCAGCAGCTTCGGGTCGGTCAGGGACTGGGGAAATGAAAAACTGTTTTTT.